One sample yielded the 16 T cell receptor beta chains listed below, sequenced in a study of tumor and adjacent non-tumor tissue in lung cancer. This sample's RNA came from whole unsorted tissue. The normal lung tissue was taken more than 3 cm from the tumor edge. TCRbeta libraries were built with three rounds of nested PCR, modified from ARM-PCR. In TCRdb, the multiplex PCR reads were re-called with MiXCR into one record per CDR3 protein. The table shows tens of thousands of distinct CDR3 sequences, with nearly 70% occurring only once. Sequencing input: distant non-tumor lung tissue. Receptor source: a woman aged 50 to 65 with non-small cell lung cancer.

V and J are TRBV20-1 and TRBJ1-1; unclear D gene. CDR3 length equals 14 residues. CDR1 is DFQATT, CDR2 SNEGSKA, per germline (reference sequence). V shed 7 bases and J shed 11 bases, with 26 bases lying between them. The CDR3 DNA reads as TGCAGTGTTAGTCGTTTCGCTGGGCAGGCGACCGCTTTCTTT. It codes for CSVSRFAGQATAFF.

Concerning this clonotype: With a much larger clone just one base away, this may be a read error. This chain uses TRBV13 with TRBJ1-2, with D maybe TRBD1 (6 bases). The germline V gene has CDR1 PRHDT and CDR2 FYEKMQ (reference sequence). The CDR3 runs to 13 residues. The CDR3: CVSSRDMNRGYTF. CDR3 sequence (DNA): TGTGTCAGCAGCCGGGACATGAATCGGGGCTACACCTTC.

Note on this clonotype: This may be a read error, as it is one base from a much larger clone. The gene calls are TRBV20-1 and TRBJ1-4; D perhaps matches TRBD1 (6 bases). Germline V lookup: CDR1 DFQATT, CDR2 SNEGSKA (reference sequence). The CDR3 is made up of 17 amino acids. CDR3 bases: TGCAGTGCTAGCCCCCAGGGGAGGGGAGGGAATAATGAAGAACTGTTTTTT. The encoded protein is CSASPQGRGGNNEELFF.

The chain carries TRBV7-8 and TRBJ1-5; D unclear. Germline CDR1 reads SGHVS; CDR2 reads FQNEAQ. The CDR3 runs to 14 residues. Trimming left V 5 bases short and J 6 bases short, with 14 bases between. CDR3 region: CASSRRGLSQPQHF. The CDR3 nucleotides are TGTGCCAGCAGCAGGAGAGGCCTCAGTCAGCCCCAGCATTTT.

Note on this clonotype: The junction departs from the called germline gene at one end, perhaps through a read error. The chain combines TRBV4-1 with TRBJ1-1, with D possibly TRBD1 on 6 matching bases. The germline V gene encodes CDR1 MGHRA and CDR2 YSYEKL. CDR3 size: 16 residues. CDR3 DNA sequence: TGCGTCAGCGGCCAAGATCGTTACAGGGCGAACACTGAAGCTTCCTTT. It translates to CVSGQDRYRANTEASF.

CDR3 DNA: TGTGCCAGCAGCCCCGGGACAGATATTTTCGAGCTGTTTTTT. Residues: CASSPGTDIFELFF. The chain recombines TRBV7-8 with TRBJ2-2, with TRBD1 matching 7 bases. The germline V gene encodes CDR1 SGHVS and CDR2 FQNEAQ. The trim removed 5 bases at V and 11 bases at J, leaving 11 bases unmatched. The CDR3 length is 14 residues.

This clonotype has only a few counts. The rearrangement uses TRBV11-2 and TRBJ1-2; possible D gene TRBD1, 5 bases. V shed 0 bases and J shed 10 bases, with 12 bases lying between them. Germline lookup yields CDR1 SGHAT and CDR2 FQNNGV. The CDR3 length is 13 residues. The CDR3 loop is CASSLESGSDYTF. The CDR3, as DNA: TGTGCCAGCAGCTTAGAGTCAGGGAGCGACTACACCTTC. The whole variable domain, filled in from reference TRBV11-2 and TRBJ1-2, reads EAGVAQSPRYKIIEKRQSVAFWCNPISGHATLYWYQQILGQGPKLLIQFQNNGVVDDSQLPKDRFSAERLKGVDSTLKIQPAKLEDSAVYLCASSLESGSDYTFGSGTRLTVV.

For this clonotype: A much bigger clone sits one base away, suggesting this may be a read error. The rearrangement links TRBV6-2 or TRBV6-3 to TRBJ2-2, with 12 bases lining up with TRBD2. V shed 6 bases and J 13 bases; nucleotides not matched to a gene: 9. This CDR3 is built from 14 residues. Germline V gene sequence: CDR1 MNHEY, CDR2 SVGEGT. The CDR3 protein is CASRRGLAGRVLFF. CDR3 in DNA: TGTGCCAGCAGACGAGGACTAGCGGGACGGGTGCTGTTTTTT.

Ten or more counts support this clonotype. The V gene is TRBV12-3 or TRBV12-4, the J gene TRBJ2-2; D may be TRBD1 (5 bases). The CDR3 is made up of 13 amino acids. The V end was cut by 8 bases, the J end by 0 bases, with 7 bases between. CDR3 DNA: TGTGCCAGCGCCAGGGCGAACACCGGGGAGCTGTTTTTT. Translating it yields CASARANTGELFF.

On this clonotype itself: One end of the junction varies from germline; a read error may be responsible. This rearrangement joins TRBV11-1 to TRBJ2-3, with 7 positions matching TRBD1. This CDR3 region has 14 residues. The germline V gene encodes CDR1 SGHAT and CDR2 FQDESV (reference sequence). The CDR3 spells CVSSIVTGADMQYF. CDR3 DNA: TGTGTCAGCAGCATAGTTACAGGGGCTGATATGCAGTATTTT.

On this clonotype itself: Since the CDR3 does not end with the conserved phenylalanine or tryptophan, this likely comes from a read error. The chain combines TRBV6-2 or TRBV6-3 with TRBJ2-1, with TRBD2 matching over 9 bases. Germline V lookup: CDR1 MNHEY, CDR2 SVGEGT. Trimming at V came to 5 bases and at J to 6 bases, leaving 8 bases not matched to a gene. CDR3 length equals 15 residues. CDR3 in amino acids: CASSRRAGGINEQFL. The CDR3 bases are TGTGCCAGCAGTCGACGAGCGGGAGGCATCAATGAGCAGTTCCTC.

This clonotype was seen many times. This rearrangement joins TRBV29-1 to TRBJ1-1; a weak D match, TRBD1 (5 bases). The CDR3 length is 13 residues. V dropped 5 bases and J dropped 3 bases, with 13 bases sitting between them. Germline V gene sequence: CDR1 SQVTM, CDR2 ANQGSEA. The CDR3 DNA reads as TGCAGCGTTCTAGGGGACGGTGACACTGAAGCTTTCTTT. Translating gives CSVLGDGDTEAFF. The full variable domain, rest sourced from reference TRBV29-1 and TRBJ1-1, is SAVISQKPSRDICQRGTSLTIQCQVDSQVTMMFWYRQQPGQSLTLIATANQGSEATYESGFVIDKFPISRPNLTFSTLTVSNMSPEDSSIYLCSVLGDGDTEAFFGQGTRLTVV.

With regard to this clonotype: In this CDR3 the conserved last residue, phenylalanine or tryptophan, is missing, so a read error is likely. The rearrangement joins TRBV20-1 to TRBJ1-1, with TRBD1 as a possible D gene (5 bases). CDR1 DFQATT and CDR2 SNEGSKA come from the germline V gene (reference sequence). With 4 bases removed from V and 4 bases from J, the gap between germline ends came to 16 bases. The CDR3 totals 14 residues. DNA of the CDR3: TGCAGTGCTATAGGACCCCTGAGGGGCACTGAAGCTTTCTCT. Amino acids: CSAIGPLRGTEAFS.

About this clonotype itself: The CDR3 ends on some other residue instead of the conserved phenylalanine or tryptophan, so this is likely a read error. The limits of the CDR3 on the DNA are not certain, so only TCRdb's listed CDR3 is given. The rearrangement links TRBV11-2 to TRBJ2-5; the table names TRBD1, a call not compared with the DNA. CDR1 and CDR2 (germline): SGHAT, FQNNGV. The length of the CDR3 is 12 amino acids, counting both ends. The CDR3 protein is CTSSLTGETQYI.

The rearrangement joins TRBV30 to TRBJ2-1, with 10 bases identical to TRBD2. CDR3 length: 13 amino acids. After removal of 4 bases from V and 4 bases from J, the junction contained 1 base not matched to a gene. Per germline, CDR1 GTSNPN and CDR2 SVGIG (reference sequence). The CDR3 is CAWTSGSYNEQFF. DNA for the CDR3: TGTGCCTGGACTAGCGGGAGTTACAATGAGCAGTTCTTC.

The chain joins TRBV6-2 or TRBV6-3 to TRBJ2-7; tentative D call: TRBD1 (7 bases). The CDR3 is 14 amino acids. Deletions cut 5 bases from V and 5 bases from J, with 16 bases between. The V gene's germline CDR1 is MNHEY and CDR2 SVGEGT. CDR3 coding DNA: TGTGCCAGCAGTAATAACAGGGGACTCGACGAGCAGTACTTC. It specifies CASSNNRGLDEQYF.